This T cell receptor beta chain is from a study of PD-1 blockade in classical Hodgkin lymphoma. Autologous stem cell transplantation was followed by relapse in every patient, and brentuximab vedotin exposure varied. The V end lost 6 bases, the J end lost 6 bases, and 17 bases lay between the germline ends. Germline V gene sequence: CDR1 MGHDK, CDR2 SYGVNS. The CDR3 consists of 14 residues. Using immunoSEQ multiplex PCR, the repertoire was profiled, and TCRdb retains in-frame clones only, with some absent. Here the sample spans just under 100,000 clones, around four fifths being singletons. This receptor was obtained from a human donor with classical Hodgkin lymphoma. The sequencing here drew on peripheral blood mononuclear cells (PBMCs), taken at baseline. V is TRBV25-1 and J is TRBJ1-2; D gene unclear. The CDR3 is CASRREGVIDGYTF. The CDR3, as DNA: TGTGCCAGCAGGCGAGAGGGCGTGATCGATGGCTACACCTTC.